The rows below give T cell receptor beta chains drawn from one sample of a study of blood T cells in healthy people across ages. TCRdb analysed the 5' RACE reads with MiXCR anew, one entry per CDR3 protein. The table lists hundreds of thousands of distinct CDR3 sequences, around 21% of them singletons. Material for sequencing was blood. Receptor source: a man between 65 and 80 years old in good health. The CDR3 runs from the conserved cysteine through the conserved F or W. A D gene is named only where the DNA matches it firmly. The size entry is marked missing in some rows and otherwise reads once, few, many or a size class.

CDR3 DNA | CDR3 protein | clone size | D gene | J gene | V gene
TGCGCCAGCAGCCCGGGACAGGAACCCAACAATGAGCAGTTCTTC | CASSPGQEPNNEQFF | once | TRBD1 | TRBJ2-1 | TRBV5-1
TGTGCTGCCGGCAGGGGTGATGAAAAACTGTTTTTT | CAAGRGDEKLFF | few | . | TRBJ1-4 | TRBV6-5
TGTGCCAGCAGTGAATACTTAGTAGGTGGCTACGAGCAGTACTTC | CASSEYLVGGYEQYF | . | . | TRBJ2-7 | TRBV6-1
TGTGCCAGCAGCCCTCCGGGACAGATGAACACTGAAGCTTTCTTT | CASSPPGQMNTEAFF | . | TRBD1 | TRBJ1-1 | TRBV7-8
TGTGCCAGCAGCCCGACAGGGGGCTATGGCTACACCTTC | CASSPTGGYGYTF | many | TRBD1 | TRBJ1-2 | TRBV7-2
TGTGCCAGCAGCCTCCGGGACAGGAGGTACGAGCAGTACTTC | CASSLRDRRYEQYF | . | TRBD1 | TRBJ2-7 | TRBV14
TGCAGTGCTAGAGTGCACAGAAACTACGAGCAGTACTTC | CSARVHRNYEQYF | . | . | TRBJ2-7 | TRBV20-1
TGCAGTGCTAGAGGGGCTAGCGGGAGCCTCCAAGAGACCCAGTACTTC | CSARGASGSLQETQYF | . | TRBD2 | TRBJ2-5 | TRBV20-1
TGCAGTGCCCCGGGGCCAACTAATGAAAAACTGTTTTTT | CSAPGPTNEKLFF | . | . | TRBJ1-4 | TRBV20-1
TGCGCCAGCAGATCCGGACAGGGGTCCTACAATGAGCAGTTCTTC | CASRSGQGSYNEQFF | . | TRBD1 | TRBJ2-1 | TRBV5-1
TGCAGCTACCGAGGGGCCCTGAACACCGGGGAGCTGTTTTTT | CSYRGALNTGELFF | . | . | TRBJ2-2 | TRBV29-1
TGTGCCAGCCGACGGGCGACGGACTATGGCTACACCTTC | CASRRATDYGYTF | . | . | TRBJ1-2 | TRBV27
TGTGCCAGCAGCCCCGAGGACGGGAGCCCCTACGAGCAGTACTTC | CASSPEDGSPYEQYF | . | . | TRBJ2-7 | TRBV7-2
TGCAGTGCTAGACCCCCCGGAGGCACTGAAGCTTTCTTT | CSARPPGGTEAFF | . | . | TRBJ1-1 | TRBV20-1
TGTGCCAGCAGTTTATCACAGGGCCTTCAAGAGACCCAGTACTTC | CASSLSQGLQETQYF | many | . | TRBJ2-5 | TRBV27
TGTGCCAGCAGGGGACTAGCGGGGAAGCAGTACTTC | CASRGLAGKQYF | . | TRBD2 | TRBJ2-7 | TRBV6-1
TGTGCCAGCAGCCGGGAAGGGGTGGAGCAATTCTTC | CASSREGVEQFF | . | . | TRBJ2-5 | TRBV3-1
TGTGCCAGCTCTTCGGGACTAGCGGGACAAGAGACCCAGTACTTC | CASSSGLAGQETQYF | many | TRBD2 | TRBJ2-5 | TRBV7-2
TGCAGTGCGAACAGGGGGCTTAACAATGAGCAGTTCTTC | CSANRGLNNEQFF | few | TRBD1 | TRBJ2-1 | TRBV20-1
TGTGCCAGCAAGGATGTTACCTACGAGCAGTACTTC | CASKDVTYEQYF | few | . | TRBJ2-7 | TRBV6-2/TRBV6-3
TGCGCCAGCAGATTGGCTTATCAGGGCTCCTACGAGCAGTACTTC | CASRLAYQGSYEQYF | . | . | TRBJ2-7 | TRBV5-1
TGTGCCAGCAGTGAGAACAGGGATCGGGCTGAAGCTTTCTTT | CASSENRDRAEAFF | few | . | TRBJ1-1 | TRBV2